One and the same sample provided the 12 T cell receptor beta chains below, sequenced in a study of Ad26.COV2.S vaccination and SARS-CoV-2 variants. Method: immunoSEQ multiplex PCR; TCRdb's copy keeps in-frame clones and lacks some. The table shows hundreds of thousands of clones, with more than 80% occurring only once. This sample's treatment: around 19 received Ad26.COV2.S at low or high dose, single or two shots; about 5 received placebo; per-sample allocation not given. At day 63 after the first vaccine or placebo injection, samples were drawn. This sample comprised peripheral blood, obtained in a trial of Ad26.COV2.S vaccine versus placebo. The receptors here all came from a person aged 18-65 years who received the Ad26.COV2.S COVID-19 vaccine or a placebo.

This clone was seen a single time. The rearrangement uses TRBV5-6 and TRBJ2-1; TRBD2 agrees at 11 bases. The CDR3 spans 18 residues. Germline trimming cut 0 bases from V and 0 bases from J; bases unmatched to any gene: 5. CDR1 is SGHDT, CDR2 YYEEEE, per germline. The CDR3 bases are TGTGCCAGCAGCTTGGGGACTAGCGGGTGGAGCTCCTACAATGAGCAGTTCTTC. Translating it yields CASSLGTSGWSSYNEQFF. Supplemented by reference TRBV5-6 and TRBJ2-1, the full variable domain reads DAGVTQSPTHLIKTRGQQVTLRCSPKSGHDTVSWYQQALGQGPQFIFQYYEEEERQRGNFPDRFSGHQFPNYSSELNVNALLLGDSALYLCASSLGTSGWSSYNEQFFGPGTRLTVL.

This rearrangement joins TRBV10-1 to TRBJ2-7; 13 bases are shared with TRBD2. V gave up 2 bases and J gave up 4 bases; unmatched junction bases: 5. Per the germline V gene, CDR1 is WNHNN and CDR2 is SYGVQD (reference sequence). The CDR3 consists of 16 residues. CDR3 amino acids: CASSERGLAGRYEQYF. The CDR3 coding sequence is TGCGCCAGCAGTGAGAGGGGACTAGCGGGAAGATACGAGCAGTACTTC.

With respect to this clone: This CDR3 is also generated by other DNA sequences in the sample. The rearrangement links TRBV18 to TRBJ1-1, with D possibly matching TRBD1 (5 bases). The CDR3 loop spans 13 amino acids. Trimming removed 2 bases at V and 1 base at J, with 5 bases between. CDR1 KGHSH and CDR2 LQKENI come from the germline V gene. The CDR3 protein is CASSPGGNTEAFF. The CDR3 region has the DNA TGTGCCAGCTCACCAGGGGGGAACACTGAAGCTTTCTTT.

This CDR3 is CASSRDRGTGELFF. DNA of the CDR3: TGTGCCAGTAGCCGAGACAGGGGGACCGGGGAGCTGTTTTTT. V is TRBV19 and J is TRBJ2-2, with 9 bases fitting TRBD1. Germline CDR1 reads LNHDA; CDR2 reads SQIVND (reference sequence). Trimming took 6 bases from V and 5 from J; bases not matched to a gene: 4. The CDR3 covers 14 residues.

CDR3 region: CASSQGHGEAAYEQYF. The DNA of the CDR3 is TGTGCCAGCAGCCAAGGCCACGGAGAAGCGGCCTACGAGCAGTACTTC. The chain links TRBV3-1 (or the pseudogene TRBV3-2) to TRBJ2-7, with D possibly being TRBD2 (5 bases). V lost 1 base and J 2 bases, leaving 15 bases between the germline ends. The CDR3 covers 16 residues. Germline-derived CDR1 and CDR2 are LGHDT and YNNKEL (reference sequence).

This rearrangement joins TRBV5-4 to TRBJ2-5; 13 nucleotides agree with TRBD2. J was trimmed by 5 bases and V by 3 bases; bases with no gene match: 4. The CDR3 runs 15 residues. Germline V gene lookup returns CDR1 SGHNT and CDR2 YYREEE (reference sequence). This CDR3 reads CASSWTSGSWETQYF. The CDR3 DNA follows: TGTGCCAGCAGCTGGACTAGCGGGAGTTGGGAGACCCAGTACTTC. Based on the CDR3 plus reference TRBV5-4 and TRBJ2-5, the full variable domain is ETGVTQSPTHLIKTRGQQVTLRCSSQSGHNTVSWYQQALGQGPQFIFQYYREEENGRGNFPPRFSGLQFPNYSSELNVNALELDDSALYLCASSWTSGSWETQYFGPGTRLLVL.

The V and J genes are TRBV4-3 and TRBJ1-2; D gene unclear. This CDR3 has 15 amino acids. Germline CDR1 LGHNA, CDR2 YSLEER. Trimming took 1 base from V and 4 from J, leaving 13 bases between them. CDR3 amino acids: CASSQVGVRRYGYTF. CDR3 nucleotides: TGCGCCAGCAGCCAAGTTGGGGTGAGGCGCTATGGCTACACCTTC.

The V gene is TRBV3-1 (or the pseudogene TRBV3-2), the J gene TRBJ2-1; possible D gene TRBD2, 6 bases. The CDR3 spans 15 residues. V lost 1 base and J lost 4, with 11 bases in between. Germline CDR1 is LGHDT and CDR2 is YNNKEL (reference sequence). CDR3 in amino acids: CASSQAIAEYNEQFF. The CDR3 DNA follows: TGTGCCAGCAGCCAAGCGATAGCGGAATACAATGAGCAGTTCTTC.

This clone was counted a few times. The rearrangement uses TRBV7-3 and TRBJ1-1; D might be TRBD1 (6 bases). V was cut by 4 bases and J by 6 bases, with 9 bases left in between. Per germline, CDR1 SGHTA and CDR2 FQGTGA. The length of the CDR3 is 12 residues. In DNA, the CDR3 is TGTGCCAGCAGCTCTTACAGGGCTGAAGCTTTCTTT. Its translation is CASSSYRAEAFF.

The chain couples TRBV11-2 to TRBJ2-3, with TRBD2 matching over 10 bases. Losses at the gene ends were 0 bases for V and 9 bases for J; bases not matched to a gene: 3. This CDR3 has 14 residues. Germline V gives CDR1 SGHAT, CDR2 FQNNGV. This CDR3 reads CASSLDLGLATQYF. The CDR3 DNA is TGTGCCAGCAGCTTAGATCTGGGACTAGCGACGCAGTATTTT.

J is TRBJ2-5 and V is TRBV4-3; 10 bases align to TRBD2. The CDR3 covers 17 residues. Looked up from germline, CDR1 is LGHNA and CDR2 is YSLEER. The J segment lost 4 bases and the V segment lost 0 bases, leaving 8 bases of the junction unmatched. CDR3 sequence (DNA): TGCGCCAGCAGCCAAGACGGCGAGCGGGAGGGTGGAGAGACCCAGTACTTC. Translating gives CASSQDGEREGGETQYF.

The rearrangement uses TRBV28 and TRBJ1-1; D possibly corresponds to TRBD1 (5 bases). The CDR3 is made up of 13 amino acids. The germline gives CDR1 MDHEN, CDR2 SYDVKM. The V gene lost 7 bases and the J gene lost 3 bases, with 12 bases spanning the gap. The CDR3 nucleotides are TGTGCCAGCAACGAGGGGCTGGACACTGAAGCTTTCTTT. Its translation is CASNEGLDTEAFF. Full variable domain (remainder filled in from reference TRBV28 and TRBJ1-1): DVKVTQSSRYLVKRTGEKVFLECVQDMDHENMFWYRQDPGLGLRLIYFSYDVKMKEKGDIPEGYSVSREKKERFSLILESASTNQTSMYLCASNEGLDTEAFFGQGTRLTVV.